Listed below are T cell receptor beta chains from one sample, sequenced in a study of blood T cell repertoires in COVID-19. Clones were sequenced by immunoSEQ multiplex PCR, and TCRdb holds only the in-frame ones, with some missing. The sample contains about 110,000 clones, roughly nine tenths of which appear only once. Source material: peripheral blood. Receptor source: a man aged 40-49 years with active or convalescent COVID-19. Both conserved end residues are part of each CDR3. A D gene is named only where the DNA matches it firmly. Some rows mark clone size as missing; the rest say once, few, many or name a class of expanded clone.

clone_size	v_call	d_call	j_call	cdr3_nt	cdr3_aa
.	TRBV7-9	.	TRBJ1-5	TGTGCCAGCAGCTTAGAAATTGGCAATCAGTCCCAGCATTTT	CASSLEIGNQSQHF
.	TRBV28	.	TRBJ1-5	TGTGCCAGCACCCCCGGGGGGTTCCAGCCCCAGCATTTT	CASTPGGFQPQHF
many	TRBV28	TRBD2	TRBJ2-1	TGTGCCAGCAGTTTACGGCGGGAGCTTAGGGATGAGCAGTTCTTC	CASSLRRELRDEQFF
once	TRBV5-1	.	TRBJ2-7	TGCGCCAGCAGCTTGTCCGGGATCTACTCCTACGAGCAGTACTTC	CASSLSGIYSYEQYF
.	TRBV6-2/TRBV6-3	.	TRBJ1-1	TGTGCCAGCAGTACCGGGAGAGGCACTGAAGCTTTCTTT	CASSTGRGTEAFF
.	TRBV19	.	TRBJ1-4	TGTGCCAGTAGGACCCGGGGTGAAAAACTGTTTTTT	CASRTRGEKLFF
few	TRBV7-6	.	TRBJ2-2	TGTGCCAGCAGCGCACAGGGTCGTTTCACCGGGGAGCTGTTTTTT	CASSAQGRFTGELFF
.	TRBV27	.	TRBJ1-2	TGTGCCAGCAGCCCGGGGGGCTATGGCTACACCTTC	CASSPGGYGYTF
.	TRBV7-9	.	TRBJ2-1	TGTGCCAGCAGCTTAGTGGGGACTCCCACCTACAATGAGCAGTTCTTC	CASSLVGTPTYNEQFF
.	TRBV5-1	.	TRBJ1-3	TGCGCCAGCAGCTTGGTCCCTCAGGGACACTCTGGAAACACCATATATTTT	CASSLVPQGHSGNTIYF
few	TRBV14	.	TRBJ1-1	TGTGCCAGCAGCCCACAGGGATGGGGTTCTGAAGCTTTCTTT	CASSPQGWGSEAFF